The clone carrying this TCR beta chain was observed a few times. Using a J-beta primer mix together with a sample-barcoded 5' primer, a second PCR was run for 7 to 11 cycles. TCRdb itself ran the 5' RACE reads through MiXCR, one entry per CDR3 protein. The profile shows approximately 850,000 distinct CDR3 sequences, 58% of them singletons. This specimen belongs to a study of blood T cells in healthy people across ages. The CDR3 totals 16 residues. After removal of 2 bases from V and 2 bases from J, the junction contained 5 bases not matched to a gene. This receptor was obtained from a man aged 25 to 40 in good health. The chain links TRBV12-3 or TRBV12-4 to TRBJ2-7; 11 positions match TRBD1. Sequenced: blood. Written as DNA, the CDR3 is TGTGCCAGCAGTTTAATCTGGGACAGGGGGACCTACGAGCAGTACTTC. Amino acid sequence: CASSLIWDRGTYEQYF.